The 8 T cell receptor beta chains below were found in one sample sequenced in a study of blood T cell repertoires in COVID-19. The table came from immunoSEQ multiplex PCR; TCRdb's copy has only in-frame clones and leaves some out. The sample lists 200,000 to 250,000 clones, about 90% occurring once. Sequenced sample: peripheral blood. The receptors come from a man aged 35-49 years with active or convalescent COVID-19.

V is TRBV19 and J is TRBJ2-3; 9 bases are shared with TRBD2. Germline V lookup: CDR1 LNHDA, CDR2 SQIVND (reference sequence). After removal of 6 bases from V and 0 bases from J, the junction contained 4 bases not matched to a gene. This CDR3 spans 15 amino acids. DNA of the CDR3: TGTGCCAGTAGCCCTCTAGCGGGGAGCACAGATACGCAGTATTTT. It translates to CASSPLAGSTDTQYF.

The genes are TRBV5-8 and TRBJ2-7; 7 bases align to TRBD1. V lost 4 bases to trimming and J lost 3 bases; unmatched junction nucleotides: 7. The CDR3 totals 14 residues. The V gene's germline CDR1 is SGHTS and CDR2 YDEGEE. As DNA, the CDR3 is TGTGCCAGCAGCATCCAGGGACAGCACTACGAGCAGTACTTC. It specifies CASSIQGQHYEQYF.

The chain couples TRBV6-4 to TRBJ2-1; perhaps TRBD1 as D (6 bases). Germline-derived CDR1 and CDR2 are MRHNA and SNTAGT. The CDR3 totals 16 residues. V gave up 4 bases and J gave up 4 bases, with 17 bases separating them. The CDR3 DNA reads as TGTGCCAGCAGTGTTCAACAGGGCGCACCATACAATGAGCAGTTCTTC. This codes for CASSVQQGAPYNEQFF.

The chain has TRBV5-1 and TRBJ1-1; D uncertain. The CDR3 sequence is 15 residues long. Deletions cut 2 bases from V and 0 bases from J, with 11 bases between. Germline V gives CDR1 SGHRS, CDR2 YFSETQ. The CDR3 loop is CASSFFGELNTEAFF. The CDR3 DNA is TGCGCCAGCAGCTTCTTCGGTGAATTGAACACTGAAGCTTTCTTT.

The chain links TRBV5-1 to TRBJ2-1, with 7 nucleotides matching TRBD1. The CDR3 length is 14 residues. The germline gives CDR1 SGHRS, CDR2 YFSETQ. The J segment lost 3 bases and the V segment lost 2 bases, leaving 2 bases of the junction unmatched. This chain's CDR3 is CASSLQGNYNEQFF. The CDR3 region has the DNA TGCGCCAGCAGCTTACAGGGGAACTACAATGAGCAGTTCTTC. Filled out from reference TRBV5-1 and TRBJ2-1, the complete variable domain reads KAGVTQTPRYLIKTRGQQVTLSCSPISGHRSVSWYQQTPGQGLQFLFEYFSETQRNKGNFPGRFSGRQFSNSRSEMNVSTLELGDSALYLCASSLQGNYNEQFFGPGTRLTVL.

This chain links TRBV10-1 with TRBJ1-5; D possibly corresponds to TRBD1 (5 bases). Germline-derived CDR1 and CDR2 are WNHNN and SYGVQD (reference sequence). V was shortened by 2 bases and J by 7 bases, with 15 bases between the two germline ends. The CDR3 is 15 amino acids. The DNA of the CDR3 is TGCGCCAGCAGTGAGGGCCGGCAGGGTGAACAGCCCCAGCATTTT. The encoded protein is CASSEGRQGEQPQHF.

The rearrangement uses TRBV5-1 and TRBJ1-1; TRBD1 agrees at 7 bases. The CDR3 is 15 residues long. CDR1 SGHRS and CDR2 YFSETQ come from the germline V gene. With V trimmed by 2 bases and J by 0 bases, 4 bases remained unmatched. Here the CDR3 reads CASSFRQGMNTEAFF. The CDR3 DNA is TGCGCCAGCAGCTTCAGACAGGGTATGAACACTGAAGCTTTCTTT. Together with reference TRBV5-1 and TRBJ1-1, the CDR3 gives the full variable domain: KAGVTQTPRYLIKTRGQQVTLSCSPISGHRSVSWYQQTPGQGLQFLFEYFSETQRNKGNFPGRFSGRQFSNSRSEMNVSTLELGDSALYLCASSFRQGMNTEAFFGQGTRLTVV.

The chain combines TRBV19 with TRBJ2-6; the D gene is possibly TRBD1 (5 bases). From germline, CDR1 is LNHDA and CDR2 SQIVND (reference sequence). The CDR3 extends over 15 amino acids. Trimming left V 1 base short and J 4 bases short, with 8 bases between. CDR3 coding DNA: TGTGCCAGTAGTATAGTTGGGGCCGGGGCCAACGTCCTGACTTTC. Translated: CASSIVGAGANVLTF.